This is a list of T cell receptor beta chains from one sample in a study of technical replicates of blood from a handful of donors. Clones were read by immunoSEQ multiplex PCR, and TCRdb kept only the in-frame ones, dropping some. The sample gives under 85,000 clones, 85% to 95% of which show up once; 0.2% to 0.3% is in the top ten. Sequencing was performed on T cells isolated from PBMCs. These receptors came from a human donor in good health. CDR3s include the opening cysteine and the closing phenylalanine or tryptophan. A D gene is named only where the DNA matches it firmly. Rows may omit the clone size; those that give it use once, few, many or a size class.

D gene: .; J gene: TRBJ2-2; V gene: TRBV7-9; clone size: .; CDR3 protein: CASSLLISLTGELFF; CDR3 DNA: TGTGCCAGCAGCTTACTTATAAGCCTCACCGGGGAGCTGTTTTTT
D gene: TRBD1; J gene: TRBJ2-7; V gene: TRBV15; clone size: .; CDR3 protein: CATSRDRGREQYF; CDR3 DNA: TGTGCCACCAGCAGGGACAGGGGTCGGGAGCAGTACTTC
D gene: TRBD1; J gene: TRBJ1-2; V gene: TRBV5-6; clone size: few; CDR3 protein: CASSLIGTGDYGYTF; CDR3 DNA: TGTGCCAGCAGCTTGATAGGGACAGGGGACTATGGCTACACCTTC
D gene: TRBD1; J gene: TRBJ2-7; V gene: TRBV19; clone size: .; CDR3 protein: CASSWTGGGEQYF; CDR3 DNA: TGTGCCAGTAGCTGGACAGGGGGAGGTGAGCAGTACTTC
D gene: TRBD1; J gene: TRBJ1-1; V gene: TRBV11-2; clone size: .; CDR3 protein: CASSSYGTGFFTEAFF; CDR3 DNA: TGTGCCAGCAGCTCCTACGGGACAGGGTTCTTCACTGAAGCTTTCTTT
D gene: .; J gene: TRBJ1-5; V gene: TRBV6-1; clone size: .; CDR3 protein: CASRLQWEGNQPQHF; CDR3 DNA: TGTGCCAGCAGATTACAGTGGGAGGGCAATCAGCCCCAGCATTTT
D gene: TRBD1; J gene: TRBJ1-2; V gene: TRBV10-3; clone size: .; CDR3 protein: CAISDNMGGQGADGYTF; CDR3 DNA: TGTGCCATCAGTGACAATATGGGGGGACAGGGGGCGGATGGCTACACCTTC
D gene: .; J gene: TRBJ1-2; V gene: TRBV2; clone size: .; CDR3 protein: CASSGRGAGSGYTF; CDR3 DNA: TGTGCCAGCAGTGGACGCGGGGCGGGAAGTGGCTACACCTTC
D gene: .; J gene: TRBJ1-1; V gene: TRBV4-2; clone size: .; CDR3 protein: CASSQDLVGGNTEAFF; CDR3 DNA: TGTGCCAGCAGCCAAGATCTAGTGGGGGGAAACACTGAAGCTTTCTTT
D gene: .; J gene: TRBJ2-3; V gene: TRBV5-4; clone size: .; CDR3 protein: CASSGITGAPITDTQYF; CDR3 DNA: TGTGCCAGCAGCGGAATAACGGGAGCTCCTATCACAGATACGCAGTATTTT
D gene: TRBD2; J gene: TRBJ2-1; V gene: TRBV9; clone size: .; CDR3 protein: CASSLKGLAGDTYNEQFF; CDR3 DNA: TGTGCCAGCAGCTTGAAGGGACTAGCGGGGGATACCTACAATGAGCAGTTCTTC
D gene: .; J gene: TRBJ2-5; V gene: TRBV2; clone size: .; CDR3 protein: CASDPGEETQYF; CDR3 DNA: TGTGCCAGCGACCCGGGGGAAGAGACCCAGTACTTC
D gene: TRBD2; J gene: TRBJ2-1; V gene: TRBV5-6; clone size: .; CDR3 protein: CASSPLAGVANEQFF; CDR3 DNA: TGTGCCAGCAGCCCTTTAGCGGGAGTGGCCAATGAGCAGTTCTTC
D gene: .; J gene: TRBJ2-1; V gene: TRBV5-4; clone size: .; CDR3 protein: CASSLGPRGQFF; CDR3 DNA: TGTGCCAGCAGCTTGGGACCCAGGGGTCAGTTCTTC
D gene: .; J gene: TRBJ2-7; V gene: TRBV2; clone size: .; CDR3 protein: CASSQFDSYEQYF; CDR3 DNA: TGTGCCAGCAGTCAATTCGACAGTTACGAGCAGTACTTC
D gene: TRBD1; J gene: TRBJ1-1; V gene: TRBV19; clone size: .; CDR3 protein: CASSIGATGGTEAFF; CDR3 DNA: TGTGCCAGTAGTATAGGTGCGACAGGGGGCACTGAAGCTTTCTTT
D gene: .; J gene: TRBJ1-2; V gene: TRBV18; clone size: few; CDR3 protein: CASSPPGHWDKTNYGYTF; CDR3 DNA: TGTGCCAGCTCACCACCGGGACACTGGGATAAGACTAACTATGGCTACACCTTC
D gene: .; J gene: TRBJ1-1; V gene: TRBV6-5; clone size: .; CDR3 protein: CASSYVNGGNTEAFF; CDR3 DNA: TGTGCCAGCAGTTATGTGAACGGGGGGAATACTGAAGCTTTCTTT
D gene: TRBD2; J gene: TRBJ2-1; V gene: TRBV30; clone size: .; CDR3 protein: CAWSDPGTSGGGWDEQFF; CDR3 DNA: TGTGCCTGGAGTGACCCCGGGACTAGCGGGGGCGGGTGGGATGAGCAGTTCTTC
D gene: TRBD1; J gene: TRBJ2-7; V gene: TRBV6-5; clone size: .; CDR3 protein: CASSQITGGRYEQYF; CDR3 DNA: TGTGCCAGCAGTCAAATTACAGGGGGCCGCTACGAGCAGTACTTC
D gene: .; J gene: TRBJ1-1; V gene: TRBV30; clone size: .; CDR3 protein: CAWYPHTSTEAFF; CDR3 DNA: TGTGCCTGGTACCCACATACTAGCACTGAAGCTTTCTTT
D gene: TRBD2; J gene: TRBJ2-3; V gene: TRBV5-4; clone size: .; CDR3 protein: CASSTSGSDTQYF; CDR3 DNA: TGTGCCAGCAGCACTAGCGGGTCGGATACGCAGTATTTT
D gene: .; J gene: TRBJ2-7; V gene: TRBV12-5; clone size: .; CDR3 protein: CASVPSGGSSYEQYF; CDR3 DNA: TGTGCTAGTGTCCCCTCTGGGGGCAGCTCCTACGAGCAGTACTTC
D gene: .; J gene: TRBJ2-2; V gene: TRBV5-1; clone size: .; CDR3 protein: CASSLKQGKGGELFF; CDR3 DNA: TGCGCCAGCAGCTTGAAACAGGGAAAGGGCGGGGAGCTGTTTTTT
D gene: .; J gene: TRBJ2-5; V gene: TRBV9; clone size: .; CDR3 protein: CASSVGGGVGPQYF; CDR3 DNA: TGTGCCAGCAGCGTAGGAGGCGGGGTAGGACCCCAGTACTTC
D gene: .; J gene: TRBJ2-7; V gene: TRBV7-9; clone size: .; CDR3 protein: CASSIGAYEQYF; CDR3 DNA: TGTGCCAGCAGCATAGGAGCCTACGAGCAGTACTTC
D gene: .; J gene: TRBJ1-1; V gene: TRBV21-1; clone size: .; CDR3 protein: CASPPGTVAFF; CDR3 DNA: TGTGCCAGCCCCCCCGGGACAGTGGCTTTCTTT
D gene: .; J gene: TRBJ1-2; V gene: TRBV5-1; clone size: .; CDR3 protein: CASSLVVVAGLDGYTF; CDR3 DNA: TGCGCCAGCAGCTTGGTGGTCGTCGCAGGGCTGGATGGCTACACCTTC
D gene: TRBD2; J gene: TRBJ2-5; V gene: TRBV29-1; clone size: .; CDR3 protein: CSVEDRRTSRTQETQYF; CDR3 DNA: TGCAGCGTTGAAGATCGGCGGACTAGTAGGACTCAAGAGACCCAGTACTTC
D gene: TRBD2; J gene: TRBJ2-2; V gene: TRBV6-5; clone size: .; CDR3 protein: CASSLVAGIAGELFF; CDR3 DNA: TGTGCCAGCAGTTTGGTAGCGGGAATTGCCGGGGAGCTGTTTTTT
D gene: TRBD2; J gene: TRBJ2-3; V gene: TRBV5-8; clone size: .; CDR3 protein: CASSRPGRTSRRTDTQYF; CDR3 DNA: TGTGCCAGCAGCCGACCGGGAAGGACTAGCAGACGCACAGATACGCAGTATTTT
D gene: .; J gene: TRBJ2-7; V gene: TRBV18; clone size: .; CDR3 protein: CASSPPGRTYEQYF; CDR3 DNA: TGTGCCAGCTCACCACCGGGCAGAACCTACGAGCAGTACTTC
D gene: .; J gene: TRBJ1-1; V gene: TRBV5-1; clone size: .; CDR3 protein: CASSFGGENTEAFF; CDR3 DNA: TGCGCCAGCAGCTTTGGCGGGGAGAACACTGAAGCTTTCTTT
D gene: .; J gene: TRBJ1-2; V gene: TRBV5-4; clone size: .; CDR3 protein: CASSLVEGIDYTF; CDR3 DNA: TGTGCCAGCAGCTTGGTAGAGGGTATTGACTACACCTTC
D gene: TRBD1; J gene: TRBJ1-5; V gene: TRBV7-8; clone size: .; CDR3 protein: CASSLGQGSNQPQHF; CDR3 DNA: TGTGCCAGCAGCTTAGGACAGGGGAGCAATCAGCCCCAGCATTTT
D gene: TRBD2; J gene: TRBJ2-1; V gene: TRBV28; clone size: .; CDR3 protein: CASLRSSGNSYNEQFF; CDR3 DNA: TGTGCCAGCCTTCGTAGTAGCGGGAACTCCTACAATGAGCAGTTCTTC
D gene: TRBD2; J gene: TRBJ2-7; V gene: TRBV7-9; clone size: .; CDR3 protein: CASSLTEAGATYEQYF; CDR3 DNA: TGTGCCAGCAGCTTAACTGAAGCGGGAGCTACCTACGAGCAGTACTTC
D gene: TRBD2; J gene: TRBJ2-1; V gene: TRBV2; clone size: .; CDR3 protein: CASIVSGRGTYNEQFF; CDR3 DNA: TGTGCCAGCATTGTTAGCGGGAGGGGAACCTACAATGAGCAGTTCTTC
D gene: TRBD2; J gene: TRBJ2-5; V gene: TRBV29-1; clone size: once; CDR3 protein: CSVEEWLAGGLYHPETQYF; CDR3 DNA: TGCAGCGTTGAAGAGTGGCTAGCGGGGGGCCTTTATCACCCGGAGACCCAGTACTTC
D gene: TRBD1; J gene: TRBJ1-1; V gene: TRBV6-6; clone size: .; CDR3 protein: CASSRTGGTEAFF; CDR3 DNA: TGTGCCAGCAGTAGGACAGGGGGCACTGAAGCTTTCTTT
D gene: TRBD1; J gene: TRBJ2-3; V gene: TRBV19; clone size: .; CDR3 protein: CASRTDRASTDTQYF; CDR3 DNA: TGTGCCAGTAGGACAGACAGGGCTAGCACAGATACGCAGTATTTT
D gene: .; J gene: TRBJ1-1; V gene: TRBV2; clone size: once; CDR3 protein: CASSEPNLAGPGAEAFF; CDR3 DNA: TGTGCCAGCAGCGAACCCAACCTTGCGGGGCCTGGCGCTGAAGCTTTCTTT
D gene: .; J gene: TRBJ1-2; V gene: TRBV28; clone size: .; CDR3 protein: CASSPIKGGIYGYTF; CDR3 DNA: TGTGCCAGCAGTCCTATCAAAGGGGGTATCTATGGCTACACCTTC
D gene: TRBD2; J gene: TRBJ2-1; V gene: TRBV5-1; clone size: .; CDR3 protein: CASSGRLAGGLGNEQFF; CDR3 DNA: TGCGCCAGCAGCGGTAGACTAGCGGGAGGGCTAGGCAATGAGCAGTTCTTC